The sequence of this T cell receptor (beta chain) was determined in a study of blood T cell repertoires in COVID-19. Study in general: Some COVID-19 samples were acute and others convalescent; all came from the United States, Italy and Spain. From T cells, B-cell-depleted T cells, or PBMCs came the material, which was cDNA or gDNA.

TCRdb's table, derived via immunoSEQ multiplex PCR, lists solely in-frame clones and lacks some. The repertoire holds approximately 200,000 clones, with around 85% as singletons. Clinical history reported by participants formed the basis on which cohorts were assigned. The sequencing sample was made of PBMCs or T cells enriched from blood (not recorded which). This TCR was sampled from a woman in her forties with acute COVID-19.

This CDR3 is CASSEGSGANVLTF. CDR3 DNA sequence: TGTGCCAGCAGCGAGGGGTCTGGGGCCAACGTCCTGACTTTC. The chain has TRBV9 and TRBJ2-6; possible D gene TRBD1, 5 bases. This CDR3 is 14 amino acids long. Deletions cut 3 bases from V and 1 base from J, with 5 bases between. Germline loops: CDR1 SGDLS, CDR2 YYNGEE.